This T cell receptor beta chain was observed in a study of T cell responses to AZD1222 COVID-19 vaccine. The CDR3 covers 14 residues. The germline V and J ends were trimmed by 2 bases and 4 bases, with 11 bases remaining between them. In germline, CDR1 is PRHDT, CDR2 FYEKMQ (reference sequence). Sequencing used immunoSEQ multiplex PCR; TCRdb keeps in-frame clones, though not all of them. The repertoire consists of about 140,000 clones, with 75% to 90% occurring once and the leading ten covering 1.5% to 2%. The table lists this clone with a count of one. The J gene is TRBJ1-2, the V gene TRBV13; D unresolved. Sequences were derived from peripheral blood, sampled on day 0 of AZD1222 vaccination. The sequence was obtained from an adult in good health. CDR3 bases: TGTGCCAGCAGCTTACTTGGCCACCTCTATGGCTACACCTTC. Its protein is CASSLLGHLYGYTF.